The following is a T cell receptor (beta chain) sequence with its context. Unique molecular identifiers were incorporated when the TCRbeta library was constructed. MiXCR, applied by TCRdb to the PCR reads, yields one record per CDR3 protein. The sample records about 340,000 distinct CDR3 sequences, roughly 13% being singletons. Deletions cut 6 bases from V and 1 base from J, with 13 bases between. This CDR3 contains 15 residues. Germline V gene sequence: CDR1 LNHDA, CDR2 SQIVND (reference sequence). These data belong to a study of T-cell reconstitution after alpha-beta-depleted transplantation in children.

The TCR comes from a human donor who donated a stem cell graft to a child with Fanconi anemia. The rearrangement joins TRBV19 to TRBJ1-5; possible D gene TRBD1, 6 bases. This material consisted of PBMCs, taken from the stem cell graft. The CDR3 is CASSTLGQSNQPQHF. The CDR3 DNA follows: TGTGCCAGTAGCACTCTAGGACAGAGCAATCAGCCCCAGCATTTT. The full variable domain, completed using reference TRBV19 and TRBJ1-5, is DGGITQSPKYLFRKEGQNVTLSCEQNLNHDAMYWYRQDPGQGLRLIYYSQIVNDFQKGDIAEGYSVSREKKESFPLTVTSAQKNPTAFYLCASSTLGQSNQPQHFGDGTRLSIL.